This T cell receptor beta chain was sequenced in a study of cytomegalovirus exposure and HLA in healthy donors. The PCR used 60 Vbeta and 13 Jbeta primers. Only in-frame clones appear in the TCRdb table, and some are missing; sequencing was by immunoSEQ multiplex PCR. Of 65,000 to 85,000 clones detected, 79% appear once; the ten largest clones hold roughly 22%. Study conclusions and caveats: A later analysis linked a missense DCLRE1C variant to TCR beta V- and J-gene trimming.

V lost 5 bases, J lost 3 bases, and 14 bases lay in between. Germline V gives CDR1 LNHDA, CDR2 SQIVND (reference sequence). The CDR3 totals 14 residues. Concerning this clone: Its antigen is as yet unknown.

The sequence came from a woman in her thirties or forties in good health and CMV-seropositive. V usage is TRBV19 and J usage is TRBJ2-7, with D unresolved. Sequencing used PBMCs. DNA for the CDR3: TGTGCCAGTAGTGTGGGTAGCACCGACTACGAGCAGTACTTC. Residues: CASSVGSTDYEQYF. The full variable domain, with the rest looked up from reference TRBV19 and TRBJ2-7, is DGGITQSPKYLFRKEGQNVTLSCEQNLNHDAMYWYRQDPGQGLRLIYYSQIVNDFQKGDIAEGYSVSREKKESFPLTVTSAQKNPTAFYLCASSVGSTDYEQYFGPGTRLTVT.